This T cell receptor beta chain is from a study of T cells in Graves' hyperthyroidism and ophthalmopathy. Researchers took RNA transcripts and amplified the TCR beta CDR3 regions from them. RT-PCR in the first round (using the HTBI primer set) targeted the TCR CDR3. TCRdb analysed the multiplex PCR reads with MiXCR anew, one entry per CDR3 protein. This table has around 500,000 distinct CDR3 sequences, under 15% appearing once. Hyperthyroidism patients were newly diagnosed, had disease duration under 2 months, and were aged 18 to 65 years. At least ten counts were recorded for this clonotype. This TCR was recovered from a woman younger than 30 with Graves' hyperthyroidism. The sample taken for sequencing was blood.

The CDR3 DNA follows: TGTGCCAGCAGCCCTTTAGGGCGCATGAACACTGAAGCTTTCTTT. Translated, it gives CASSPLGRMNTEAFF. The chain links TRBV11-2 to TRBJ1-1; no clear D gene. V lost 5 bases and J lost 0, with 13 bases in between. Looked up from germline, CDR1 is SGHAT and CDR2 is FQNNGV. The CDR3 runs to 15 residues. Combining the CDR3 with reference TRBV11-2 and TRBJ1-1 gives the whole variable domain EAGVAQSPRYKIIEKRQSVAFWCNPISGHATLYWYQQILGQGPKLLIQFQNNGVVDDSQLPKDRFSAERLKGVDSTLKIQPAKLEDSAVYLCASSPLGRMNTEAFFGQGTRLTVV.